The clone carrying this T cell receptor (beta chain) showed up many times. Its antigen is unidentified. The data were obtained in a study of CD8 T cells in ankylosing spondylitis. Scientists made TCR beta libraries using quantitative 5'-RACE with molecular barcodes. TCRdb analysed the 5' RACE reads with MiXCR anew, one entry per CDR3 protein. There are more than 150,000 distinct CDR3 sequences in the sample; roughly 18% occur only once, and around 4.1% lies in the top ten. The ends were cut back, 4 bases at V and 5 bases at J, with 17 bases in the middle. The CDR3 is 15 amino acids. CDR1 is MNHEY and CDR2 is SVGAGI in the germline V gene. Study-wide findings and caveats: Disease-associated clones were reportedly significantly overrepresented in matched ankylosing spondylitis synovial fluid. What appeared characteristic of ankylosing spondylitis blood was a TCR beta motif of several highly homologous variants.

The TCR originated in a male donor aged 5-29 years with ankylosing spondylitis or in good health (not recorded which). Sample: blood, either unsorted or a sorted T cell fraction (not recorded which). V gene TRBV6-5 combines with J gene TRBJ2-5; tentative D call: TRBD2 (6 bases). The DNA for the CDR3 is TGTGCCAGCAGTTCGATTAAAACTAGCCTTGAGACCCAGTACTTC. This encodes CASSSIKTSLETQYF.